Listed below are T cell receptor beta chains from one sample, sequenced in a study of T cell changes during pregnancy in multiple sclerosis. Assay: immunoSEQ multiplex PCR; the TCRdb copy retains only in-frame clones and omits some. This sample has approximately 50,000 clones, with 80% to 95% found just once. The sequencing here drew on CD4+ T cells from peripheral blood mononuclear cells, taken after pregnancy. These receptors were taken from a female donor with multiple sclerosis, enrolled in a pregnancy study. Each CDR3 is given with its conserved first and last residue. Each record gives: D gene, V gene, J gene, clone size, CDR3 DNA, CDR3 protein. The D gene is left open where the match is weak. Clone size is given for some rows only: seen once, a few or many times, or a class if the clone is expanded.

D: TRBD1; V: TRBV19; J: TRBJ1-5; size: NA; DNA: TGTGCCAGTAGTCCAGGACAGGGGAAATTTTATATGAATCAGCCCCAGCATTTT; CDR3: CASSPGQGKFYMNQPQHF
D: TRBD1; V: TRBV7-8; J: TRBJ1-1; size: NA; DNA: TGTGCCAGCAGCCTGACAGGGGCTGAAGCTTTCTTT; CDR3: CASSLTGAEAFF
D: TRBD1; V: TRBV4-1; J: TRBJ1-5; size: NA; DNA: TGCGCCAGCAGCCAAGAAATGGCCAGGGGGAGCAATCAGCCCCAGCATTTT; CDR3: CASSQEMARGSNQPQHF
D: NA; V: TRBV15; J: TRBJ1-1; size: NA; DNA: TGTGCCACCAGCAGGGGGGAGGGGGAAGCTTTCTTT; CDR3: CATSRGEGEAFF
D: TRBD2; V: TRBV5-1; J: TRBJ2-7; size: NA; DNA: TGCGCCAGCAGCCCTGGACTAGCGGGAGTTACGGGAGAGCAGTACTTC; CDR3: CASSPGLAGVTGEQYF
D: NA; V: TRBV5-4; J: TRBJ2-1; size: NA; DNA: TGTGCCAGCAGCTTGGAGCGCAACTCGAACAATGAGCAGTTCTTC; CDR3: CASSLERNSNNEQFF
D: NA; V: TRBV18; J: TRBJ1-1; size: NA; DNA: TGTGCCAGCTCACGAGGGGGTTCTGACACTGAAGCTTTCTTT; CDR3: CASSRGGSDTEAFF
D: TRBD1; V: TRBV19; J: TRBJ2-7; size: NA; DNA: TGTGCCAGTAGTATCCCCGGGACAGGATCCTACGAGCAGTACTTC; CDR3: CASSIPGTGSYEQYF
D: NA; V: TRBV30; J: TRBJ2-1; size: NA; DNA: TGTGCCTGGAGTCGCAGCCAGGAAAGCTCCTACAATGAGCAGTTCTTC; CDR3: CAWSRSQESSYNEQFF
D: NA; V: TRBV4-2; J: TRBJ2-1; size: NA; DNA: TGTGCCAGCAGCCTCGATTTGGGGGCCAATGAGCAGTTCTTC; CDR3: CASSLDLGANEQFF
D: TRBD2; V: TRBV29-1; J: TRBJ2-3; size: medium-sized; DNA: TGCAGCGTTGAAGTAGCCGCGGGAGGTACGCAGTATTTT; CDR3: CSVEVAAGGTQYF
D: TRBD1; V: TRBV11-3; J: TRBJ2-2; size: NA; DNA: TGTGCCAGCAGCTTTGGACAGGGGGCTGAATGGGCCGGGGAGCTGTTTTTT; CDR3: CASSFGQGAEWAGELFF
D: NA; V: TRBV5-1; J: TRBJ1-5; size: NA; DNA: TGCGCCAGCAGCTTGGCCGGGAACAGCAATCAGCCCCAGCATTTT; CDR3: CASSLAGNSNQPQHF
D: TRBD1; V: TRBV6-5; J: TRBJ2-2; size: once; DNA: TGTGCCAGCAGGATGACAGGGGCGAACACCGGGGAGCTGTTTTTT; CDR3: CASRMTGANTGELFF
D: NA; V: TRBV30; J: TRBJ1-2; size: NA; DNA: TGTGCCTGGAGTGTTGTCGCCTCGGGGGGCTACACCTTC; CDR3: CAWSVVASGGYTF
D: TRBD1; V: TRBV6-5; J: TRBJ1-5; size: NA; DNA: TGTGCCAGCAGGGAGGGGGCGACGGGCAATCAGCCCCAGCATTTT; CDR3: CASREGATGNQPQHF
D: TRBD1; V: TRBV18; J: TRBJ2-3; size: NA; DNA: TGTGCCAGCTCACCTACGCGACAGGGGAGCACAGATACGCAGTATTTT; CDR3: CASSPTRQGSTDTQYF
D: NA; V: TRBV5-1; J: TRBJ1-4; size: NA; DNA: TGCGCCAGCAGCCACGGACTGCAGGATGAAAAACTGTTTTTT; CDR3: CASSHGLQDEKLFF
D: NA; V: TRBV9; J: TRBJ2-7; size: NA; DNA: TGTGCCAGCAGCGTAGGAGAGGGCCGAAGCTCCTACGAGCAGTACTTC; CDR3: CASSVGEGRSSYEQYF
D: NA; V: TRBV29-1; J: TRBJ2-1; size: NA; DNA: TGCAGCGTTGAGCTAGGCGGGCCCACCTACAATGAGCAGTTCTTC; CDR3: CSVELGGPTYNEQFF
D: TRBD1; V: TRBV6-1; J: TRBJ2-5; size: NA; DNA: TGTGCCAGCAGGGGACAGGGGGGCCACTTC; CDR3: CASRGQGGHF
D: NA; V: TRBV28; J: TRBJ2-7; size: NA; DNA: TGTGCCAGCAGTCCATTTCGTCAGGGATCTTCCTACGAGCAGTACTTC; CDR3: CASSPFRQGSSYEQYF
D: TRBD1; V: TRBV18; J: TRBJ2-5; size: NA; DNA: TGTGCCAGCTCACCAGTGCCGGGACAGGGTCGGGAGACCCAGTACTTC; CDR3: CASSPVPGQGRETQYF
D: TRBD1; V: TRBV4-1; J: TRBJ1-1; size: few; DNA: TGCGCCAGCAGCCAAGGGAGAGGGGGCCTGAACACTGAAGCTTTCTTT; CDR3: CASSQGRGGLNTEAFF
D: TRBD2; V: TRBV4-1; J: TRBJ2-1; size: NA; DNA: TGCGCCAGCAGAAGACTAGCGGGAGCGGGCGAGCAGTTCTTC; CDR3: CASRRLAGAGEQFF
D: TRBD2; V: TRBV15; J: TRBJ2-1; size: NA; DNA: TGTGCCACCAGCAGAGATTGGGAGGGAGTAGGTTGGAATGAGCAGTTCTTC; CDR3: CATSRDWEGVGWNEQFF
D: TRBD2; V: TRBV2; J: TRBJ2-3; size: NA; DNA: TGTGCCAGCAGACCCATGGGACTAGCGGGACTCACAGATACGCAGTATTTT; CDR3: CASRPMGLAGLTDTQYF
D: TRBD2; V: TRBV18; J: TRBJ2-1; size: NA; DNA: TGTGCCAGCTCCCCCAGGCGGGCTAGCGGGAGCGATGAGCAGTTCTTC; CDR3: CASSPRRASGSDEQFF
D: NA; V: TRBV19; J: TRBJ2-5; size: NA; DNA: TGTGCCAGTAGTATGCTGGGGGCGGTTGGGACCCAGTACTTC; CDR3: CASSMLGAVGTQYF
D: TRBD2; V: TRBV11-2; J: TRBJ2-7; size: NA; DNA: TGTGCCAGCAGCTTAGGACGGGGGGGGCGGAGCTCCTACGAGCAGTACTTC; CDR3: CASSLGRGGRSSYEQYF
D: TRBD1; V: TRBV18; J: TRBJ1-5; size: NA; DNA: TGTGCCAGCTCACGGGCACAGGGGACCAGGGAGCCCCAGCATTTT; CDR3: CASSRAQGTREPQHF
D: TRBD1; V: TRBV4-3; J: TRBJ2-7; size: NA; DNA: TGCGCCAGCAGCCAAGATCCTGACAGGGTCTACGAGCAGTACTTC; CDR3: CASSQDPDRVYEQYF
D: NA; V: TRBV11-3; J: TRBJ1-1; size: NA; DNA: TGTGCCAGCAGCCCAAAAGAGACTGAAGCTTTCTTT; CDR3: CASSPKETEAFF
D: TRBD2; V: TRBV5-1; J: TRBJ2-1; size: NA; DNA: TGCGCCAGCAACCCGCGGGGGACTAGCTCAGCGGGTGAGCAGTTCTTC; CDR3: CASNPRGTSSAGEQFF
D: TRBD2; V: TRBV14; J: TRBJ2-2; size: NA; DNA: TGTGCCAGCAGCCCCCGACTAGCGGGATTGGCCGGGGAGCTGTTTTTT; CDR3: CASSPRLAGLAGELFF
D: NA; V: TRBV6-5; J: TRBJ2-7; size: NA; DNA: TGTGCCAGCAGCGGACTGGGAAACTACGAGCAGTACTTC; CDR3: CASSGLGNYEQYF
D: TRBD2; V: TRBV29-1; J: TRBJ2-1; size: NA; DNA: TGCAGCGTTGGGCGGGAGGGCTTCTCCTACAATGAGCAGTTCTTC; CDR3: CSVGREGFSYNEQFF
D: NA; V: TRBV19; J: TRBJ2-1; size: NA; DNA: TGTGCCAGTAGTGCAGAGGCCCGAGACTACTACAATGAGCAGTTCTTC; CDR3: CASSAEARDYYNEQFF
D: NA; V: TRBV28; J: TRBJ1-5; size: once; DNA: TGTGCCAGCAGTCAGAGGATTCAGCCCCAGCATTTT; CDR3: CASSQRIQPQHF
D: NA; V: TRBV5-1; J: TRBJ1-2; size: NA; DNA: TGCGCCAGCGCCGCCGAGGTAGCTAACTATGGCTACACCTTC; CDR3: CASAAEVANYGYTF
D: TRBD1; V: TRBV28; J: TRBJ1-5; size: NA; DNA: TGTGCCAGCTCTACAGGGGGCTGGAATCAGCCCCAGCATTTT; CDR3: CASSTGGWNQPQHF
D: TRBD2; V: TRBV6-1; J: TRBJ2-3; size: NA; DNA: TGTGCCAGCCAAGGACTAGCGGGGACCACAGATACGCAGTATTTT; CDR3: CASQGLAGTTDTQYF
D: NA; V: TRBV15; J: TRBJ1-2; size: NA; DNA: TGTGCCACCAGCAGAGATTATAACACCCAAGTCTATGGCTACACCTTC; CDR3: CATSRDYNTQVYGYTF
D: TRBD1; V: TRBV5-1; J: TRBJ1-1; size: NA; DNA: TGCGCCAGCAGCAGGTCCGGGACAGCGAACACTGAAGCTTTCTTT; CDR3: CASSRSGTANTEAFF
D: NA; V: TRBV7-3; J: TRBJ1-1; size: NA; DNA: TGTGCCAGCAGCTTAAACGTCGGGGGTCGGGGGTTGAACACTGAAGCTTTCTTT; CDR3: CASSLNVGGRGLNTEAFF
D: NA; V: TRBV5-5; J: TRBJ1-3; size: NA; DNA: TGTGCCAGCAGCTTGATTGCGGGCTTCCTAAGCTCTGGAAACACCATATATTTT; CDR3: CASSLIAGFLSSGNTIYF
D: TRBD1; V: TRBV5-6; J: TRBJ1-2; size: NA; DNA: TGTGCCAGCAGCTTGTCGGCTTCGCTGACAGGGGACTATGGCTACACCTTC; CDR3: CASSLSASLTGDYGYTF
D: NA; V: TRBV11-3; J: TRBJ2-2; size: NA; DNA: TGTGCCAGCAGCGTTGGGGGGGCTCGGGCCGGGGAGCTGTTTTTT; CDR3: CASSVGGARAGELFF
D: TRBD2; V: TRBV7-2; J: TRBJ2-7; size: NA; DNA: TGTGCCAGCAGTGGTAGCCGTACTAGCGGGAGGGGAAACTCCTACGAGCAGTACTTC; CDR3: CASSGSRTSGRGNSYEQYF
D: TRBD2; V: TRBV5-1; J: TRBJ2-3; size: NA; DNA: TGCGCCAGCAGCACGGGACTAGCGGCTAGCACAGATACGCAGTATTTT; CDR3: CASSTGLAASTDTQYF
D: TRBD2; V: TRBV11-2; J: TRBJ2-3; size: NA; DNA: TGTGCCAGCCGGGAGGCTAGCACAGATACGCAGTATTTT; CDR3: CASREASTDTQYF
D: TRBD1; V: TRBV19; J: TRBJ1-5; size: NA; DNA: TGTGCCAGTAGTACACCCAGGGGGCTGAATAGCAATCAGCCCCAGCATTTT; CDR3: CASSTPRGLNSNQPQHF